This TCR beta chain was obtained from a study of CD8 T cells in ankylosing spondylitis (dated by TCRdb to the late 2010s). For the study in its entirety: The study set out to find disease-linked TCR variants by profiling T cell receptor beta repertoires in ankylosing spondylitis patients and healthy donors. The whole study cohort included about a hundred healthy donors and roughly 24 ankylosing spondylitis patients. Samples of peripheral blood were taken, and for ankylosing spondylitis patients, synovial fluid was collected as well. Overall results and qualifications from the work: According to the report, matched synovial fluid samples from ankylosing spondylitis patients were significantly enriched for the disease-linked clones. Some motif variants were previously reported in synovial fluid and blood of reactive arthritis patients, suggesting common disease-initiation mechanisms. A CD8+ phenotype was shown by the disease-linked clones, which were found at relatively low frequencies in peripheral blood. Blood from ankylosing spondylitis patients appeared to be characterized by a TCR beta motif composed of roughly eight highly homologous amino acid variants.

Synovial fluid samples were matched to blood samples from the same ankylosing spondylitis patients. TCRdb lists the instrument as Illumina HiSeq 2500. Quantitative 5'-RACE with molecular barcodes was the method used to prepare the TCR beta libraries. On the study's bioinformatics: To identify disease-linked TCR variants, a new computational method was used, one built on a probabilistic model of VDJ rearrangement. In-frame beta chains were kept once TCRdb had trimmed the public reads at Q25 with fastp and called clones with MiXCR. Merged by CDR3 protein, the rows form single entries marked with the most common genes and DNA. For this entry, the V and J calls and clone size follow TCRdb and not the study's own pipeline. Counted in this sample were some 140,000 distinct CDR3 sequences; about 8% of them appeared once. The biggest ten clones account for 7.3% of the sample. This clonotype was counted ten times or more. It lacks a known antigen. There are no base qualities to consult, and no much larger clone falls within one base.

The CDR3 starts with the cysteine, ends with the phenylalanine, and has 15 residues. Left in the record is the CDR3 DNA by itself, 45 bases read in frame from the first base. V and J are truncated by 4 bases and 0 bases respectively, leaving an intervening sequence of 13 bases. Via the germline V gene, CDR1 is SGHRS and CDR2 YFSETQ. This TCR derives from a male donor with ankylosing spondylitis. The chain employs TRBV5-1 and TRBJ2-5; a tentative D match to TRBD1 spans 7 bases. What was sequenced was synovial fluid, either unsorted or a sorted T cell fraction (not recorded which). The DNA reads TGCGCCAGCAGCGGAGGGGGCGCAGACCAAGAGACCCAGTACTTC. This gives the protein CASSGGGADQETQYF.